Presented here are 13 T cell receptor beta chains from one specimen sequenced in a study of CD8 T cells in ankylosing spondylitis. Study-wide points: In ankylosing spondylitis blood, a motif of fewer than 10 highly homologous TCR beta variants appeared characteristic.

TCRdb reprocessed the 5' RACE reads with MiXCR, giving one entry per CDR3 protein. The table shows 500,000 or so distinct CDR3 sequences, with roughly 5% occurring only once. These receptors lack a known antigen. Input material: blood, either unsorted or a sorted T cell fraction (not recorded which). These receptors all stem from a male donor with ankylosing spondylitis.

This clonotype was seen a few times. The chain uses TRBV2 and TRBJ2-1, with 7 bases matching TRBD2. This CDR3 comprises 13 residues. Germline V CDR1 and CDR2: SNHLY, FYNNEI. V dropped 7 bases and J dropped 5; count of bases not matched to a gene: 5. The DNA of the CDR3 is TGTGCCAGCATAGCGGGTAGGAACAATGAGCAGTTCTTC. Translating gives CASIAGRNNEQFF. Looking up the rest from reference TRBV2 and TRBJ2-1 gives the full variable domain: EPEVTQTPSHQVTQMGQEVILRCVPISNHLYFYWYRQILGQKVEFLVSFYNNEISEKSEIFDDQFSVERPDGSNFTLKIRSTKLEDSAMYFCASIAGRNNEQFFGPGTRLTVL.

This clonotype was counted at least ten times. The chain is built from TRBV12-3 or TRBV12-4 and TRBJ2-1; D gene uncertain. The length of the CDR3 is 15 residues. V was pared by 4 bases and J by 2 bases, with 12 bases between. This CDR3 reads CASSYRRGAYNEQFF. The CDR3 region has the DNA TGTGCCAGCAGTTATAGGAGAGGCGCCTACAATGAGCAGTTCTTC.

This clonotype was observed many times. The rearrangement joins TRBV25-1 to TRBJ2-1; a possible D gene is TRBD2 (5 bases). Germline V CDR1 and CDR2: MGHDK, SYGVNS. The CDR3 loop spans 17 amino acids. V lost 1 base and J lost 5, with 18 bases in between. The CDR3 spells CASSEFGGAVVHNEQFF. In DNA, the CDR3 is TGTGCCAGCAGTGAATTTGGCGGAGCGGTCGTACACAATGAGCAGTTCTTC.

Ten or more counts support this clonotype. The CDR3 DNA follows: TGCGCCAGCAGCAAGACTAGCGGGAGCGAATTCTCCTACAATGAGCAGTTCTTC. Translation: CASSKTSGSEFSYNEQFF. The gene calls are TRBV4-3 and TRBJ2-1; 12 bases fit TRBD2. V shed 5 bases, J shed 0 bases, and the junction held 8 bases outside the gene matches. The CDR3 is made up of 18 amino acids. CDR1 and CDR2 from the germline V gene are LGHNA and YSLEER.

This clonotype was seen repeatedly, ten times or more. The CDR3 sequence is CASSIGQGLNTEAFF. For the CDR3, the DNA is TGTGCCAGCAGCATCGGACAGGGACTGAACACTGAAGCTTTCTTT. The chain has TRBV27 and TRBJ1-1; 8 bases match TRBD1. The germline V gene has CDR1 MNHEY and CDR2 SMNVEV (reference sequence). This CDR3 has 15 amino acids. V lost 6 bases, J lost 0 bases, and 6 bases stayed unmatched.

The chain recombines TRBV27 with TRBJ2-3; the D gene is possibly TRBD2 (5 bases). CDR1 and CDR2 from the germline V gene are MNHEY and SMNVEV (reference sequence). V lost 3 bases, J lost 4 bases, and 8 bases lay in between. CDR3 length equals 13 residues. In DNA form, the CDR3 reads TGTGCCAGCAGTTTCGTCGGGGCAGATACGCAGTATTTT. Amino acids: CASSFVGADTQYF.

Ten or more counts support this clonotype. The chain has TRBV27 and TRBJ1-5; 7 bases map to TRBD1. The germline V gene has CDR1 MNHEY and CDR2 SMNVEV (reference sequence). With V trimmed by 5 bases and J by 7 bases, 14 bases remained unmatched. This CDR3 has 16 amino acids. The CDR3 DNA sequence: TGTGCCAGCAGTCCCCTTAAACTCGGGACAGAACAGCCCCAGCATTTT. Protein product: CASSPLKLGTEQPQHF.

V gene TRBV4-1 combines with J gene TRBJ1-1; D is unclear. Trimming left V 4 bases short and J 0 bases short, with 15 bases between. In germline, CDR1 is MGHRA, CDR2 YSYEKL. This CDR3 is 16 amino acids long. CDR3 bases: TGCGCCAGCAGCCCCCAACGACCGCAACTGAACACTGAAGCTTTCTTT. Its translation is CASSPQRPQLNTEAFF.

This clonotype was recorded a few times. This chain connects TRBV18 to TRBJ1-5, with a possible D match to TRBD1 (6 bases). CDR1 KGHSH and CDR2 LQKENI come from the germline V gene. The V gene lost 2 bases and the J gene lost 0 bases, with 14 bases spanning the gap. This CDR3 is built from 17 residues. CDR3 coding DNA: TGTGCCAGCTCACCAACCGGGACACCGTATAGCAATCAGCCCCAGCATTTT. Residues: CASSPTGTPYSNQPQHF.

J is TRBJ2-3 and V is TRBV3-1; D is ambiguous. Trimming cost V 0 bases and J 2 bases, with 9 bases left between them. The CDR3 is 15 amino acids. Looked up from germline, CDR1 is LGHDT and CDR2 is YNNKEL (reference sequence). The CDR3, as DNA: TGTGCCAGCAGCCAAGATCTTTCTCCCACAGATACGCAGTATTTT. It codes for CASSQDLSPTDTQYF.

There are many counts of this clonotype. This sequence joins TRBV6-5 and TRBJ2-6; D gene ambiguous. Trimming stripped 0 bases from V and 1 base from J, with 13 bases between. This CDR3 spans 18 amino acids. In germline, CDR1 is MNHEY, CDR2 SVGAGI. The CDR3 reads CASSYSGPRKSGANVLTF. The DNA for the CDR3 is TGTGCCAGCAGTTACTCAGGTCCTCGGAAGTCTGGGGCCAACGTCCTGACTTTC.

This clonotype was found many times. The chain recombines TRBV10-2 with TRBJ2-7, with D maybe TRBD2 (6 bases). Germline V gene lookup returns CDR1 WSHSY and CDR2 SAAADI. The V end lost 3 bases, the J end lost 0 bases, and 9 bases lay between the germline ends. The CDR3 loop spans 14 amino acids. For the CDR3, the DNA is TGCGCCAGCAGTGACGGCGGGAACTCCTACGAGCAGTACTTC. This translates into CASSDGGNSYEQYF.

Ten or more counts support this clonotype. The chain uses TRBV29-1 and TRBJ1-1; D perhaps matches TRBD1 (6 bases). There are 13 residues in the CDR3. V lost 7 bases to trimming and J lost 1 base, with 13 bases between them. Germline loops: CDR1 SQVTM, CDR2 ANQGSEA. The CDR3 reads CSAHRDQNTEAFF. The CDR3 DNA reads TGCAGCGCCCACAGGGACCAGAACACTGAAGCTTTCTTT.